The rows below give T cell receptor beta chains drawn from one sample of a study of T cells in localized non-small cell lung cancer. The assay was immunoSEQ multiplex PCR, and TCRdb's table has in-frame clones only and misses some. The table shows roughly 1,300 clones, with roughly 23% occurring only once. The sample was lung tumor tissue, taken before any cancer treatment. These receptors all come from a man aged 40 to 69 with stage III lung adenocarcinoma. The CDR3 runs from the conserved cysteine through the conserved F or W. D genes are given only for firm matches. Some rows have no size entry. The others give once, few or many, or a class for an expanded clone.

V gene	D gene	clone size	CDR3 length	J gene	CDR3 protein	CDR3 DNA
TRBV11-3	-	few	18	TRBJ2-3	CASSLGGGGAGPTDTQYF	TGTGCCAGCAGCTTAGGGGGCGGGGGCGCAGGCCCCACAGATACGCAGTATTTT
TRBV9	TRBD1	medium-sized	18	TRBJ2-2	CASSSAWGQGPGDGELFF	TGTGCCAGCAGCTCCGCTTGGGGACAGGGGCCCGGGGACGGGGAGCTGTTTTTT
TRBV5-1	-	-	16	TRBJ2-2	CASSLVAGLRTGELFF	TGCGCCAGCAGCTTGGTGGCAGGATTAAGGACCGGGGAGCTGTTTTTT
TRBV6-8	-	-	15	TRBJ2-7	CAISRALSGLYEQYF	TGTGCCATCAGTCGGGCATTGAGCGGCCTCTACGAGCAGTACTTC
TRBV12-5	TRBD2	-	16	TRBJ2-3	CASGRRLADGTDTQYF	TGTGCTAGTGGCCGAAGACTAGCGGACGGCACAGATACGCAGTATTTT
TRBV6-8	-	large	16	TRBJ1-3	CASSFQGTTSGNTIYF	TGTGCCAGCAGTTTTCAGGGCACAACCTCTGGAAACACCATATATTTT
TRBV9	TRBD1	few	16	TRBJ2-5	CASSPIQGWAQETQYF	TGTGCCAGCAGCCCTATACAGGGGTGGGCCCAAGAGACCCAGTACTTC
TRBV6-8	TRBD2	few	19	TRBJ2-6	CASSPREGFGYSGANVLTF	TGTGCCAGCAGCCCAAGGGAGGGGTTCGGGTATTCTGGGGCCAACGTCCTGACTTTC
TRBV7-1	-	medium-sized	13	TRBJ2-7	CASSVGQTYEQYF	TGTGCCAGCAGCGTCGGACAGACCTACGAGCAGTACTTC
TRBV11-3	-	few	17	TRBJ2-6	CASSSGTVVSGANVLTF	TGTGCCAGCAGTTCGGGTACGGTAGTCTCTGGGGCCAACGTCCTGACTTTC
TRBV28	-	-	15	TRBJ2-4	CASGGYGLAKNIQYF	TGTGCCAGCGGGGGTTACGGATTAGCCAAAAACATTCAGTACTTC
TRBV19	-	-	14	TRBJ2-3	CASSPSSWADTQYF	TGTGCCAGTAGTCCCTCCAGTTGGGCAGATACGCAGTATTTT
TRBV30	TRBD2	few	15	TRBJ2-3	CAWGRTGTSGDTQYF	TGTGCCTGGGGGCGAACCGGGACTAGCGGAGATACGCAGTATTTT
TRBV5-1	TRBD2	-	14	TRBJ2-2	CASSPGLEDGELFF	TGCGCCAGCAGTCCGGGACTAGAAGACGGGGAGCTGTTTTTT
TRBV19	TRBD1	few	16	TRBJ2-7	CASSTLPRGPSYEQYF	TGTGCCAGTAGTACCCTTCCGAGGGGGCCCTCCTACGAGCAGTACTTC
TRBV19	TRBD1	-	17	TRBJ1-4	CASSIGQGVATNEKLFF	TGTGCCAGTAGTATCGGACAGGGTGTTGCAACTAATGAAAAACTGTTTTTT
TRBV19	TRBD2	few	15	TRBJ2-1	CASSTSSGTYNEQFF	TGTGCCAGTAGTACCTCTAGCGGGACCTACAATGAGCAGTTCTTC
TRBV10-2	TRBD2	-	16	TRBJ2-5	CASSEWGSGNQETQYF	TGCGCCAGCAGTGAGTGGGGTAGCGGGAACCAAGAGACCCAGTACTTC
TRBV11-3	-	few	14	TRBJ2-3	CASSIGGRGDTQYF	TGTGCCAGCAGCATCGGGGGGCGGGGAGATACGCAGTATTTT
TRBV11-3	TRBD1	few	16	TRBJ2-5	CASSKRDSPYQETQYF	TGTGCCAGCAGCAAAAGGGACAGCCCGTACCAAGAGACCCAGTACTTC
TRBV19	TRBD1	-	15	TRBJ1-5	CASRDQGANNQPQHF	TGTGCCAGTAGGGATCAGGGGGCTAACAATCAGCCCCAGCATTTT
TRBV6-8	TRBD2	few	14	TRBJ2-7	CASRAGTSWYEQYF	TGTGCCAGCAGGGCCGGGACTAGTTGGTACGAGCAGTACTTC
TRBV6-1	TRBD1	few	15	TRBJ2-3	CASSEDGTGTNTQYF	TGTGCCAGCAGTGAAGATGGGACAGGGACAAATACGCAGTATTTT
TRBV6-8	-	few	14	TRBJ2-2	CASSPGPNTGELFF	TGTGCCAGCAGTCCGGGACCGAACACCGGGGAGCTGTTTTTT
TRBV7-2	-	medium-sized	13	TRBJ2-5	CASSATGGETQYF	TGTGCCAGCAGCGCCACGGGCGGAGAGACCCAGTACTTC
TRBV14	-	few	17	TRBJ2-2	CASSQVRGAPGTGELFF	TGTGCCAGCAGCCAAGTGAGGGGGGCTCCCGGCACCGGGGAGCTGTTTTTT
TRBV6-8	-	-	14	TRBJ2-7	CASNPRRGSYEQYF	TGTGCCAGCAACCCCAGGCGCGGGTCCTACGAGCAGTACTTC
TRBV7-5	-	few	16	TRBJ2-7	CASSSLLAGGPGEQYF	TGTGCCAGCAGCTCCCTATTAGCGGGAGGGCCGGGGGAGCAGTACTTC
TRBV11-3	TRBD2	medium-sized	16	TRBJ2-7	CASSFPTSGSSYEQYF	TGTGCCAGCAGCTTCCCGACTAGCGGGAGCTCCTACGAGCAGTACTTC
TRBV28	TRBD2	-	15	TRBJ2-3	CASSPPLAGTDTQYF	TGTGCCAGCAGTCCGCCTCTAGCGGGGACAGATACGCAGTATTTT
TRBV11-3	-	large	15	TRBJ2-3	CASSPASPSTDTQYF	TGTGCCAGCAGCCCCGCCTCCCCAAGCACAGATACGCAGTATTTT
TRBV6-8	-	-	14	TRBJ2-1	CASRQQDIHNEQFF	TGTGCCAGCAGGCAACAGGATATCCACAATGAGCAGTTCTTC
TRBV28	-	-	12	TRBJ1-2	CAGGGARYGYTF	TGTGCCGGGGGAGGCGCCCGCTATGGCTACACCTTC
TRBV5-1	TRBD2	-	15	TRBJ2-3	CASSLDPSGTDTQYF	TGCGCCAGCAGCTTGGACCCTAGCGGTACAGATACGCAGTATTTT
TRBV7-2	-	medium-sized	13	TRBJ2-7	CASSIGTAREQYF	TGTGCCAGCAGCATCGGAACAGCGAGGGAGCAGTACTTC
TRBV11-3	-	few	14	TRBJ2-1	CASAPQVLTGEQFF	TGTGCCAGCGCCCCCCAGGTCCTGACGGGTGAGCAGTTCTTC
TRBV11-3	TRBD2	-	17	TRBJ2-1	CASSLTGTSRSYNEQFF	TGTGCCAGCAGCCTCACCGGGACTAGTCGGTCCTACAATGAGCAGTTCTTC
TRBV11-3	-	-	17	TRBJ2-3	CASSPGVRWGSTDTQYF	TGTGCCAGCAGCCCCGGGGTACGGTGGGGCAGCACAGATACGCAGTATTTT
TRBV11-3	-	-	14	TRBJ1-2	CASSQAPGGPGYTF	TGTGCCAGCAGCCAAGCTCCTGGGGGACCAGGCTACACCTTC
TRBV10-3	TRBD1	medium-sized	16	TRBJ1-3	CAISESIQGAQNTIYF	TGTGCCATCAGTGAGTCGATACAGGGGGCCCAAAACACCATATATTTT
TRBV11-3	-	-	16	TRBJ2-2	CASSLVGGRPTGELFF	TGTGCCAGCAGCTTAGTCGGTGGACGACCCACCGGGGAGCTGTTTTTT
TRBV30	TRBD1	few	14	TRBJ2-7	CAWTPGTARYEQYF	TGTGCCTGGACGCCCGGGACAGCGAGGTACGAGCAGTACTTC
TRBV28	-	few	14	TRBJ2-3	CASSFRRSTDTQYF	TGTGCCAGCAGTTTCCGGAGATCCACAGATACGCAGTATTTT
TRBV28	TRBD2	few	14	TRBJ2-3	CATTAGGLSDTQYF	TGTGCCACTACAGCGGGAGGGCTTTCAGATACGCAGTATTTT
TRBV11-3	-	medium-sized	15	TRBJ1-2	CASSLMTEPLYGYTF	TGTGCCAGCAGCTTGATGACAGAACCTCTCTATGGCTACACCTTC
TRBV11-3	-	medium-sized	17	TRBJ2-1	CASSLGMGGRLSDEQFF	TGTGCCAGCAGCTTAGGTATGGGGGGTCGTCTCTCTGATGAGCAGTTCTTC
TRBV11-3	TRBD2	large	18	TRBJ2-7	CASSPPGTSGRARYEQYF	TGTGCCAGCAGCCCCCCCGGGACTAGCGGGAGGGCCCGTTACGAGCAGTACTTC
TRBV29-1	-	few	12	TRBJ2-7	CSAYTRSYEQYF	TGCAGCGCTTACACCCGCTCCTACGAGCAGTACTTC
TRBV25-1	TRBD2	-	14	TRBJ2-3	CASIRAGVTDTQYF	TGTGCCAGCATCAGGGCGGGAGTAACAGATACGCAGTATTTT
TRBV11-3	-	few	14	TRBJ2-5	CASSLVGDLETQYF	TGTGCCAGCAGCTTGGTAGGGGATTTGGAGACCCAGTACTTC
TRBV12-2	-	few	14	TRBJ2-7	CASSEFPGGGEQYF	TGTGCCAGTTCGGAATTCCCGGGAGGAGGCGAGCAGTACTTC
TRBV15	TRBD1	-	18	TRBJ1-4	CATSRVGQGIFRGEKLFF	TGTGCCACCAGCAGAGTTGGACAGGGGATATTTCGGGGTGAAAAACTGTTTTTT
TRBV7-2	-	-	13	TRBJ2-1	CASSQVPGNEQFF	TGTGCCAGCAGCCAAGTACCCGGCAATGAGCAGTTCTTC
TRBV6-8	TRBD2	-	14	TRBJ2-7	CASRKTSGSYEQYF	TGTGCCAGCAGAAAAACTAGCGGGTCCTACGAGCAGTACTTC